The 28 T cell receptor beta chains given below trace back to one sample, sequenced in a study of blood T cells in healthy people across ages. A second PCR of roughly 7 to 11 cycles used a sample-barcoded 5' primer and a J-beta primer mix. TCRdb called the 5' RACE reads again in MiXCR, with one record for every CDR3 protein. The sample records about 1.4 million distinct CDR3 sequences, approximately 59% being singletons. The sample consisted of blood. The source is a young man in good health.

V usage is TRBV7-6 and J usage is TRBJ2-1; 8 bases agree with TRBD2. CDR3 length equals 17 residues. Germline V gene sequence: CDR1 SGHVS, CDR2 FNYEAQ. Unmatched junction bases numbered 14, after V lost 5 bases and J lost 5 bases. The chain's CDR3 is CASSLLLGAGENNEQFF. CDR3 nucleotides: TGTGCCAGCAGCCTGCTTCTTGGAGCGGGGGAGAACAATGAGCAGTTCTTC.

The chain joins TRBV29-1 to TRBJ2-3, with D perhaps given as TRBD1 or TRBD2 (5 bases each). The germline V and J ends were trimmed by 2 bases and 1 base, with 7 bases remaining between them. This CDR3 region has 13 residues. The V gene's germline CDR1 is SQVTM and CDR2 ANQGSEA. The CDR3 DNA follows: TGCAGCGTTGAACAGGGAGGCACAGATACGCAGTATTTT. Amino acids: CSVEQGGTDTQYF.

This chain uses TRBV25-1 with TRBJ2-5; 7 nucleotides match TRBD2. CDR1 is MGHDK, CDR2 SYGVNS, per germline. The CDR3 has 15 amino acids. V shed 1 base and J 5 bases; nucleotides not matched to a gene: 7. CDR3 residues: CASSEWGGTVETQYF. Here the CDR3 DNA reads TGTGCCAGCAGTGAATGGGGGGGGACCGTCGAGACCCAGTACTTC.

The chain employs TRBV9 and TRBJ2-1, with D unresolved. Germline V gives CDR1 SGDLS, CDR2 YYNGEE. The V end lost 0 bases, the J end lost 5 bases, and 21 bases lay between the germline ends. CDR3 length equals 18 residues. DNA of the CDR3: TGTGCCAGCAGCGTAGCTACCTCTGGAAGCAGTAGTGACAATGAGCAGTTCTTC. Translation: CASSVATSGSSSDNEQFF. The full variable domain, its missing parts supplied by reference TRBV9 and TRBJ2-1, is DSGVTQTPKHLITATGQRVTLRCSPRSGDLSVYWYQQSLDQGLQFLIQYYNGEERAKGNILERFSAQQFPDLHSELNLSSLELGDSALYFCASSVATSGSSSDNEQFFGPGTRLTVL.

J is TRBJ2-5 and V is TRBV10-3, with D uncertain. This CDR3 is 15 amino acids long. Trimming stripped 0 bases from V and 0 bases from J, with 8 bases between. CDR1 is ENHRY, CDR2 SYGVKD, per germline. CDR3 sequence (DNA): TGTGCCATCAGTGAGTCGACGCCGAACCAAGAGACCCAGTACTTC. Its protein product is CAISESTPNQETQYF.

This clonotype occurred a few times. CDR3 bases: TGTGCCAGCAGTCTGGGGGACAGAAATTCACCCCTCCACTTT. It is translated as CASSLGDRNSPLHF. The chain carries TRBV12-3 or TRBV12-4 and TRBJ1-6; 7 nucleotides align to TRBD1. The CDR3 is 14 amino acids. V gave up 5 bases and J gave up 7 bases; unmatched junction bases: 5.

A few counts support this clonotype. V gene TRBV12-3 or TRBV12-4 combines with J gene TRBJ2-5; D gene uncertain. The J call is doubtful: the DNA matches TRBJ2-4 better. CDR3 size: 12 residues. CDR3 nucleotides: TGTGCCAGCGCCCTTAAGTATGACATTCAGTACTTC. Its translation: CASALKYDIQYF.

V and J are TRBV7-9 and TRBJ2-2, with no clear D. The CDR3 consists of 16 residues. CDR1 and CDR2 from the germline V gene are SEHNR and FQNEAQ (reference sequence). The ends were cut back, 6 bases at V and 2 bases at J, with 16 bases in the middle. The CDR3 spells CASSQLEALNTGELFF. CDR3 bases: TGTGCCAGCAGTCAATTAGAGGCGCTAAACACCGGGGAGCTGTTTTTT.

This clonotype occurred once. The rearrangement uses TRBV7-9 and TRBJ2-3; a possible D gene is TRBD2 (7 bases). Trimming left V 4 bases short and J 2 bases short, with 16 bases between. The V gene's germline CDR1 is SEHNR and CDR2 FQNEAQ (reference sequence). The CDR3 spans 16 residues. The CDR3 nucleotides are TGTGCCAGCAGCTCCCGCCGGGGGGCTGCCACAGATACGCAGTATTTT. The encoded protein is CASSSRRGAATDTQYF. Filled out from reference TRBV7-9 and TRBJ2-3, the complete variable domain reads DTGVSQNPRHKITKRGQNVTFRCDPISEHNRLYWYRQTLGQGPEFLTYFQNEAQLEKSRLLSDRFSAERPKGSFSTLEIQRTEQGDSAMYLCASSSRRGAATDTQYFGPGTRLTVL.

The chain combines TRBV10-3 with TRBJ2-7; 10 nucleotides align to TRBD1. The CDR3 contains 16 residues. Germline values: CDR1 ENHRY, CDR2 SYGVKD. V lost 4 bases and J lost 2; bases outside the gene matches: 8. CDR3 sequence: CAISGADRGRTYEQYF. The CDR3 nucleotides are TGTGCCATCAGTGGAGCGGACAGGGGGAGAACCTACGAGCAGTACTTC.

The rearrangement uses TRBV4-1 and TRBJ2-5; possibly TRBD1 for D (5 bases). Trimming took 5 bases from V and 11 from J, leaving 24 bases between them. In germline, CDR1 is MGHRA, CDR2 YSYEKL. The CDR3 is 15 amino acids. The CDR3 region has the DNA TGCGCCAGCAGCTTGCTATATAGAGAGGACAATGAGCAGTACTTC. This gives the protein CASSLLYREDNEQYF.

This clonotype was found a few times. The chain uses TRBV5-1 and TRBJ1-2, with D hard to call. This CDR3 has 14 residues. The germline gives CDR1 SGHRS, CDR2 YFSETQ. Trimming pared 4 bases from V and 2 bases from J, leaving 12 bases between. CDR3 region: CASSPPSGNYGYTF. As DNA, the CDR3 is TGCGCCAGCAGCCCCCCCTCGGGAAACTATGGCTACACCTTC.

In this sample, this clonotype turned up a few times. The chain uses TRBV28 and TRBJ2-7, with 9 bases fitting TRBD2. Germline loops: CDR1 MDHEN, CDR2 SYDVKM. CDR3 size: 15 residues. The junction had 5 bases not matched to a gene; V was cut back by 5 bases and J by 0 bases. The CDR3 bases are TGTGCCAGCAGTCTTCTAGCGGGGACCTCCTACGAGCAGTACTTC. It codes for CASSLLAGTSYEQYF.

The genes are TRBV18 and TRBJ2-7; D unresolved. Trimming shortened V by 9 bases and J by 0 bases, and 9 bases separated the two germline ends. The CDR3 has 12 amino acids. The germline V gene encodes CDR1 KGHSH and CDR2 LQKENI. The CDR3 is CARGGYSYEQYF. The CDR3, as DNA: TGTGCCAGGGGTGGCTACTCCTACGAGCAGTACTTC.

V usage is TRBV7-2 and J usage is TRBJ2-1; TRBD2 aligns across 9 bases. Per germline, CDR1 SGHTA and CDR2 FQGNSA. CDR3 length: 15 amino acids. The V gene end was trimmed by 5 bases and the J gene end by 12 bases; junction bases not matched to a gene: 14. CDR3 nucleotide sequence: TGTGCCAGCAGCGGGTCTATAGCGGGGGCTGGGGGGCAGTTCTTC. This codes for CASSGSIAGAGGQFF.

This chain joins TRBV6-1 and TRBJ1-6; D gene uncertain. This CDR3 comprises 15 residues. From germline, CDR1 is MNHNS and CDR2 SASEGT. The V end was cut by 7 bases, the J end by 7 bases, with 17 bases between. The CDR3 DNA reads as TGTGCCAGCACCCCCTTAGCGGGAAGCAATTCACCCCTCCACTTT. Protein product: CASTPLAGSNSPLHF.

The chain recombines TRBV12-3 or TRBV12-4 with TRBJ2-1, with unresolved D. Trimming removed 4 bases from V and 6 bases from J, with 10 bases in between. The CDR3 spans 13 residues. CDR3 nucleotide sequence: TGTGCCAGCAGTTCAACGGCCAGCAATGAGCAGTTCTTC. Encoded protein: CASSSTASNEQFF.

This clonotype was found a few times. The CDR3 DNA is TGTGCCAGCAGTTTAACTACACTCACCAGGGGAGGGGGCTATGGCTACACCTTC. Translating gives CASSLTTLTRGGGYGYTF. The J gene is TRBJ1-2, the V gene TRBV27; D might be TRBD1 (6 bases). From germline, CDR1 is MNHEY and CDR2 SMNVEV (reference sequence). V was shortened by 2 bases and J by 4 bases, with 23 bases between the two germline ends. The CDR3 sequence is 18 residues long.

A remark on this clonotype: The junction departs from germline at one end; a sequencing error may be responsible. The rearrangement uses TRBV7-9 and TRBJ1-2; 7 bases align to TRBD1. The CDR3 is 14 amino acids. Germline V lookup: CDR1 SEHNR, CDR2 FQNEAQ (reference sequence). CDR3 region: CASSLGQISYDYTF. The CDR3 nucleotides read TGTGCCAGCAGCCTGGGACAGATCTCCTATGACTACACCTTC. The entire variable domain, with the rest obtained from reference TRBV7-9 and TRBJ1-2, is as follows: DTGVSQNPRHKITKRGQNVTFRCDPISEHNRLYWYRQTLGQGPEFLTYFQNEAQLEKSRLLSDRFSAERPKGSFSTLEIQRTEQGDSAMYLCASSLGQISYDYTFGSGTRLTVV.

The chain's CDR3 is CAISRDRGDTGELFF. The CDR3 DNA sequence: TGTGCCATCAGTCGGGACAGGGGAGACACCGGGGAGCTGTTTTTT. The genes are TRBV10-3 and TRBJ2-2; 10 bases match TRBD1. CDR1 and CDR2 from the germline V gene are ENHRY and SYGVKD. The trim removed 5 bases at V and 3 bases at J, leaving 3 bases unmatched. The CDR3 length is 15 residues.

The chain employs TRBV6-2 or TRBV6-3 and TRBJ2-4; either TRBD1 or TRBD2 may supply D (7 bases each). The J call could be wrong; TRBJ2-5 is a better fit for the DNA end. Germline CDR1 reads MNHEY; CDR2 reads SVGEGT. CDR3 size: 13 residues. CDR3 residues: CASWRQGGETQYF. In DNA form, the CDR3 reads TGTGCCAGTTGGCGACAGGGAGGGGAGACCCAGTACTTC.

As DNA, the CDR3 is TGCAGTGCTGGTCAACCGACAGATACGCAGTATTTT. This translates into CSAGQPTDTQYF. V gene TRBV20-1 combines with J gene TRBJ2-3; no clear D gene. The CDR3 totals 12 residues. CDR1 DFQATT and CDR2 SNEGSKA come from the germline V gene (reference sequence). Trimming cost V 5 bases and J 3 bases, with 9 bases left between them.

The chain couples TRBV6-2 or TRBV6-3 to TRBJ2-7; D unresolved. CDR1 and CDR2 (germline): MNHEY, SVGEGT. This CDR3 is built from 14 residues. V was shortened by 3 bases and J by 6 bases, with 15 bases between the two germline ends. Here the CDR3 DNA reads TGTGCCAGCAGTTATTTTAAGGTACCTCCCGAGCAGTACTTC. Translated, it gives CASSYFKVPPEQYF.

The chain employs TRBV5-1 and TRBJ2-3, with a possible D match to TRBD2 (6 bases). Germline-derived CDR1 and CDR2 are SGHRS and YFSETQ. Trimming stripped 5 bases from V and 0 bases from J, with 13 bases between. This CDR3 spans 15 amino acids. CDR3 DNA sequence: TGCGCCAGCAGGCGGGACTCTTCTAGCACAGATACGCAGTATTTT. This translates into CASRRDSSSTDTQYF.

This clonotype showed up just a few times. The chain links TRBV6-2 or TRBV6-3 to TRBJ2-1, with TRBD2 matching 8 bases. The CDR3 has 16 residues. Trimming took 3 bases from V and 3 from J; bases not matched to a gene: 7. Germline V lookup: CDR1 MNHEY, CDR2 SVGEGT. The CDR3 spells CASSYEGGGNYNEQFF. The DNA for the CDR3 is TGTGCCAGCAGTTATGAGGGCGGGGGGAACTACAATGAGCAGTTCTTC.

The V gene is TRBV7-2, the J gene TRBJ2-5, with a tentative D call TRBD1 (6 bases). Germline V gene lookup returns CDR1 SGHTA and CDR2 FQGNSA. Trimming took 5 bases from V and 9 from J, leaving 22 bases between them. This CDR3 is 15 amino acids long. The CDR3, as DNA: TGTGCCAGCAGCCCAGGACAGCAGTCCAGTCGGGCCCAGTACTTC. Translated, it gives CASSPGQQSSRAQYF.

This chain uses TRBV10-3 with TRBJ2-2; 9 bases line up with TRBD1. This CDR3 is built from 15 residues. J lost 6 bases, V lost 7 bases, and 9 bases had no gene match. CDR1 is ENHRY and CDR2 is SYGVKD in the germline V gene. CDR3 sequence: CAINRDRASPGELFF. The CDR3 DNA follows: TGTGCCATCAATCGGGACAGGGCGTCCCCCGGGGAGCTGTTTTTT.

The chain links TRBV20-1 to TRBJ2-3; no firm D call. CDR3 length: 12 residues. The ends were cut back, 1 base at V and 7 bases at J, with 9 bases in the middle. The V gene's germline CDR1 is DFQATT and CDR2 SNEGSKA (reference sequence). The CDR3: CSARAHPYTQYF. CDR3 nucleotide sequence: TGCAGTGCTAGAGCCCATCCTTATACGCAGTATTTT.